This passage covers 10 T cell receptor beta chains from one sample sequenced in a study of blood T cells in healthy people across ages (dated by TCRdb to between 2014 and 2017). Library prep was done by 5' RACE. Sequencing instrument: Illumina HiSeq 2500. The second PCR ran for roughly 7 to 12 cycles and used a J-beta primer mix along with a sample-barcoded 5' primer. The public reads were run again by TCRdb, first through fastp at Q25 and then through MiXCR, and only productive beta chains were kept. Merged by CDR3 protein, the rows form single entries marked with the most common genes and DNA. The sample table records around 600,000 distinct CDR3 sequences; roughly 48% of these occur just once. The ten largest clones capture around 23% of the sample. Input material: blood. The receptors here all came from a man older than 75 in good health.

This clonotype was found a few times. DNA of the CDR3: TGTGCCAGCAGTGAGGAGAGTATCCGAGTAGGCAATGAGCAGTTCTTC. Translated: CASSEESIRVGNEQFF. The rearrangement joins TRBV2 to TRBJ2-1; D is unclear. V lost 3 bases and J lost 6, with 18 bases in between. Germline CDR1 reads SNHLY; CDR2 reads FYNNEI. The CDR3 sequence is 16 residues long.

This chain connects TRBV20-1 to TRBJ1-5; no clear D. Trimming shortened V by 1 base and J by 2 bases, and 12 bases separated the two germline ends. CDR1 is DFQATT and CDR2 is SNEGSKA in the germline V gene (reference sequence). The CDR3 runs to 15 residues. The CDR3 nucleotides read TGCAGTGCTAGAGGCCTCCTTAGTGGCAATCAGCCCCAGCATTTT. Its translation: CSARGLLSGNQPQHF.

This chain joins TRBV12-3 or TRBV12-4 and TRBJ1-1; 7 positions match TRBD1. V gave up 6 bases and J gave up 1 base; unmatched junction bases: 11. The CDR3 spans 16 residues. CDR3 protein: CASSFAPGGANTEAFF. For the CDR3, the DNA is TGTGCCAGCAGCTTTGCGCCAGGGGGTGCGAACACTGAAGCTTTCTTT.

This clonotype was seen once. A read error may account for a junction end that differs from germline. V is TRBV7-9 and J is TRBJ1-1; TRBD1 is a possible D gene (6 bases). This CDR3 is built from 14 residues. CDR1 is SEHNR and CDR2 is FQNEAQ in the germline V gene (reference sequence). The CDR3 spells CANSQGRGNTEAFF. DNA for the CDR3: TGTGCCAACAGCCAGGGGCGGGGGAACACTGAAGCTTTCTTT.

The V gene is TRBV29-1, the J gene TRBJ2-1; 13 nucleotides agree with TRBD2. The germline V gene encodes CDR1 SQVTM and CDR2 ANQGSEA. V lost 6 bases to trimming and J lost 5 bases; unmatched junction nucleotides: 7. There are 15 residues in the CDR3. The CDR3 bases are TGCAGCGTAGATTCGACTAGCGGGAGGAACAATGAGCAGTTCTTC. Residues: CSVDSTSGRNNEQFF.

This clonotype was seen ten or more times. The rearrangement links TRBV10-3 to TRBJ2-3; 12 positions match TRBD2. V lost 6 bases, J lost 2 bases, and 6 bases stayed unmatched. This CDR3 spans 16 amino acids. The germline CDR1 and CDR2 sequences are ENHRY and SYGVKD. This chain's CDR3 is CAISKTSGGPTDTQYF. CDR3 DNA sequence: TGTGCCATCAGCAAGACTAGCGGGGGCCCCACAGATACGCAGTATTTT.

This clonotype was observed a few times. V is TRBV7-2 and J is TRBJ2-3; 11 bases align to TRBD2. After removal of 2 bases from V and 10 bases from J, the junction contained 8 bases not matched to a gene. Germline CDR1 reads SGHTA; CDR2 reads FQGNSA. This CDR3 region has 15 residues. This chain's CDR3 is CASSLPSGGSIAQYF. In DNA form, the CDR3 reads TGTGCCAGCAGCTTACCTAGCGGGGGGAGTATCGCGCAGTATTTT.

The chain combines TRBV20-1 with TRBJ2-3, with 9 bases identical to TRBD2. The CDR3 totals 12 residues. The germline V gene encodes CDR1 DFQATT and CDR2 SNEGSKA (reference sequence). J lost 6 bases, V lost 7 bases, and 5 bases had no gene match. CDR3 residues: CSGAGGEDTQYF. CDR3 nucleotides: TGCAGTGGGGCGGGGGGGGAGGATACGCAGTATTTT.

This clonotype has a handful of counts. A much larger clone sits a single nucleotide away, making a read error possible. This rearrangement joins TRBV6-6 to TRBJ2-7; the match to TRBD1 covers 9 bases. The trim removed 7 bases at V and 5 bases at J, leaving 15 bases unmatched. Looked up from germline, CDR1 is MNHNY and CDR2 is SVGAGI (reference sequence). This CDR3 contains 16 residues. The CDR3 reads CASTLRGGQGPDEQYF. The CDR3 nucleotides are TGTGCCAGCACCCTACGAGGGGGACAGGGCCCCGACGAGCAGTACTTC.

The chain joins TRBV10-2 to TRBJ2-3; D not certain. V was trimmed by 5 bases and J by 14 bases, leaving 23 bases between them. Germline CDR1 and CDR2: WSHSY and SAAADI. The CDR3 totals 14 residues. CDR3 in amino acids: CASSIPDGGRWTYF. The DNA for the CDR3 is TGCGCCAGCAGTATACCGGACGGTGGCCGCTGGACGTATTTT.